This TCR beta chain was found in a study of CD8 T cells in Susac syndrome. The multiple sclerosis controls comprised treatment-naive patients whose relapsing-remitting disease was stable or active. The authors negatively isolated CD8+ and CD4+ T cells and FACS-enriched TEMRA cells. RNA totalling roughly 0.5 to 1 ug underwent reverse transcription with random hexamers. TCR beta CDR3 was amplified by immunoSEQ covering 54 Vbeta and 13 Jbeta. One entry per CDR3 protein, called by TCRdb with MiXCR from the immunoSEQ multiplex PCR reads. The table includes fewer than 150,000 distinct CDR3 sequences, under 95% detected once. The sequence derives from a human donor with multiple sclerosis. Sequenced sample: CD8+ T cells from PBMCs.

Written as DNA, the CDR3 is TGTGCCAGCTCCGGCGGGGGAACTGAAGCTTTCTTT. It yields the protein CASSGGGTEAFF. This sequence joins TRBV3-1 and TRBJ1-1; a possible D gene is TRBD1 (5 bases). V was clipped by 8 bases and J by 5 bases, with 12 bases between them. Germline assignment: CDR1 LGHDT and CDR2 YNNKEL (reference sequence). The CDR3 has 12 amino acids. Using reference TRBV3-1 and TRBJ1-1 for the parts outside the CDR3, the full variable domain is DTAVSQTPKYLVTQMGNDKSIKCEQNLGHDTMYWYKQDSKKFLKIMFSYNNKELIINETVPNRFSPKSPDKAHLNLHINSLELGDSAVYFCASSGGGTEAFFGQGTRLTVV.